These T cell receptor beta chains were read from a single sample in a study of cytotoxic CD8 clonotypes in ibrutinib-treated CLL. Generated by immunoSEQ multiplex PCR, the TCRdb table keeps only in-frame clones and is missing some. Among some 35,000 clones listed, roughly two thirds were seen once. Sample: PBMCs, taken before ibrutinib treatment. All receptors come from a human donor with chronic lymphocytic leukemia. Each CDR3 is given with its conserved first and last residue. A D gene is named only where the DNA matches it firmly. Size is omitted from some rows. Given values are once, few, many or a class for expanded clones.

size: .
J: TRBJ1-3
D: TRBD1
V: TRBV9
DNA: TGTGCCAGCAGCGTAGAGTCCCCGAGGGACAGCAGAAGCTCTGGAAACACCATATATTTT
CDR3: CASSVESPRDSRSSGNTIYF

size: .
J: TRBJ2-1
D: .
V: TRBV6-4
DNA: TGTGCCAGCAGTGTCAGCCCCTACAATGAGCAGTTCTTC
CDR3: CASSVSPYNEQFF

size: few
J: TRBJ1-4
D: TRBD1
V: TRBV28
DNA: TGTGCCAGCAGAAGACAGGGAGGGGGTGAAAAACTGTTTTTT
CDR3: CASRRQGGGEKLFF

size: .
J: TRBJ1-6
D: .
V: TRBV18
DNA: TGTGCCAGCTCACTTTTGGAAAACGATTCACCCCTCCACTTT
CDR3: CASSLLENDSPLHF

size: .
J: TRBJ2-7
D: .
V: TRBV27
DNA: TGTGCCAGCAGCCCCTTAGATGGGGGGTCCTCCTACGAGCAGTACTTC
CDR3: CASSPLDGGSSYEQYF

size: .
J: TRBJ2-3
D: TRBD2
V: TRBV5-4
DNA: TGTGCCAGCACCACAGTAGCGGGGAGGGATACGCAGTATTTT
CDR3: CASTTVAGRDTQYF

size: .
J: TRBJ1-2
D: .
V: TRBV20-1
DNA: TGCAGTGCCGAGATCAGGGCGCGCTACACCTTC
CDR3: CSAEIRARYTF

size: .
J: TRBJ2-3
D: TRBD1
V: TRBV15
DNA: TGTGCCACCAGTCGGGACAGGATCACAGATACGCAGTATTTT
CDR3: CATSRDRITDTQYF

size: once
J: TRBJ2-2
D: TRBD1
V: TRBV7-8
DNA: TGTGCCAGCAGCAACCCCCGGGACAGGGGGGATACCGGGGAGCTGTTTTTT
CDR3: CASSNPRDRGDTGELFF

size: .
J: TRBJ2-5
D: TRBD1
V: TRBV19
DNA: TGTGCCAGTAGTCAGAATCCGGGACAGGGGGGGGAGACCCAGTACTTC
CDR3: CASSQNPGQGGETQYF

size: .
J: TRBJ1-4
D: .
V: TRBV18
DNA: TGTGCCAGCTCACCACCCGCGTCTTTTCCGGGGGGTGAAAAACTGTTTTTT
CDR3: CASSPPASFPGGEKLFF

size: .
J: TRBJ2-3
D: .
V: TRBV28
DNA: TGTGCCAGCAGAACTAAGGTTACAGATACGCAGTATTTT
CDR3: CASRTKVTDTQYF